The clone carrying this T cell receptor beta chain was seen at least ten times. The data originate from a study of prognosis after radiotherapy for stage I lung cancer. V lost 8 bases and J lost 7; bases outside the gene matches: 12. This CDR3 spans 13 amino acids. The V gene's germline CDR1 is SQVTM and CDR2 ANQGSEA. Amplification of the TCR beta CDR3 (from genomic DNA) was done by two-round multiplex PCR. Gene-specific primers for each TRBV and TRBJ gene drove first-round PCR. MiXCR, applied by TCRdb to the multiplex PCR reads, yields one record per CDR3 protein. Among 12,000 or so distinct CDR3 sequences listed, under 45% were seen once.

The starting material was PBMCs, obtained before or after stereotactic body radiation therapy (not recorded which). The origin of this receptor is a donor over 45 with non-small cell lung cancer. This chain links TRBV29-1 with TRBJ1-2; TRBD1 matches at 8 bases. CDR3 nucleotide sequence: TGCAGCACGAACTCAGGGGGCAGAGCTGGCTACACCTTC. Translated: CSTNSGGRAGYTF.